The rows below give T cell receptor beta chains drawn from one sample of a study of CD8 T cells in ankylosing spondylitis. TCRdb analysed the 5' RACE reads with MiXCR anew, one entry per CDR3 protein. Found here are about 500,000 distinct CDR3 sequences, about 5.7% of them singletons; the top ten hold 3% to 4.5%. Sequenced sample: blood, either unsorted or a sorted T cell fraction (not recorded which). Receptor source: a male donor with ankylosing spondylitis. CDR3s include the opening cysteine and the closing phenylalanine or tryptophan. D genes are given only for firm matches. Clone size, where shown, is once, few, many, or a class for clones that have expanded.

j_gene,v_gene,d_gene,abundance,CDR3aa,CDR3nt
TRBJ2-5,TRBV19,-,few,CASSIDQVDRRTQYF,TGTGCCAGTAGTATAGATCAGGTTGACAGGCGGACCCAGTACTTC
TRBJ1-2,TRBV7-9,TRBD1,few,CASSHIRDRGLGGYTF,TGTGCCAGCAGCCATATCAGGGACAGGGGCTTAGGAGGCTACACCTTC
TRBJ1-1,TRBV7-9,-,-,CASSSSSRTEAFF,TGTGCCAGCAGCTCGAGTTCTAGGACTGAAGCTTTCTTT
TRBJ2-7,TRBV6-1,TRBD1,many,CASSAPGQGTYEQYF,TGTGCCAGCAGTGCCCCGGGACAGGGGACCTACGAGCAGTACTTC
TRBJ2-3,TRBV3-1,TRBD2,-,CASSLFWTSGRGTDTQYF,TGTGCCAGCAGCCTATTCTGGACTAGCGGGAGAGGGACAGATACGCAGTATTTT
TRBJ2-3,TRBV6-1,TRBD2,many,CASSARAGASTDTQYF,TGTGCCAGCAGTGCCCGGGCGGGAGCTAGCACAGATACGCAGTATTTT
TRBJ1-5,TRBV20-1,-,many,CSARQGAQPQHF,TGCAGTGCTAGACAGGGTGCGCAGCCCCAGCATTTT
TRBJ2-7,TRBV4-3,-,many,CASSQVALLGEQYF,TGCGCCAGCAGCCAAGTTGCTTTACTGGGCGAGCAGTACTTC
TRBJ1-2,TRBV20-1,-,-,CSARVGYYGYTF,TGCAGTGCTAGAGTTGGGTACTATGGCTACACCTTC
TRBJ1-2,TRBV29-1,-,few,CSVAGDGNYGYTF,TGCAGCGTTGCAGGGGATGGGAACTATGGCTACACCTTC
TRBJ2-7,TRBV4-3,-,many,CASSQDLGYEQYF,TGCGCCAGCAGCCAAGATCTAGGCTACGAGCAGTACTTC
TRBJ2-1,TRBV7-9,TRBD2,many,CASSPRGAGVYNEQFF,TGTGCCAGCAGCCCGCGGGGAGCGGGGGTTTACAATGAGCAGTTCTTC
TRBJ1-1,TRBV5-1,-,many,CASSLVSEDTEAFF,TGCGCCAGCAGCTTGGTATCTGAGGACACTGAAGCTTTCTTT
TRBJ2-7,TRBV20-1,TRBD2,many,CSARLAGGTYEQYF,TGCAGTGCTAGACTAGCGGGAGGTACCTACGAGCAGTACTTC
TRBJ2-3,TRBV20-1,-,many,CSARIVGTDTQYF,TGCAGTGCAAGGATCGTCGGAACAGATACGCAGTATTTT
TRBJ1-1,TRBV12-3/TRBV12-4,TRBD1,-,CASSLGRGRKNTEAFF,TGTGCCAGCAGTTTAGGCAGGGGGCGTAAGAACACTGAAGCTTTCTTT
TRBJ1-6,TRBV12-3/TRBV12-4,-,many,CASSLGGYNSPLHF,TGTGCCAGCAGTTTGGGTGGCTATAATTCACCCCTCCACTTT
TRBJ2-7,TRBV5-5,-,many,CASSLVLDSSYEQYF,TGTGCCAGCAGCTTGGTCCTTGACTCTTCCTACGAGCAGTACTTC
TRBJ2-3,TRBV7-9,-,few,CASSPPFVSVLDTQYF,TGTGCCAGCAGCCCACCCTTCGTTTCGGTTTTAGATACGCAGTATTTT
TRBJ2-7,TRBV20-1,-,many,CSARDTVGGYF,TGCAGTGCTAGAGATACGGTGGGGGGTTACTTC
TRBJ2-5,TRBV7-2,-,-,CASSASDETQYF,TGTGCCAGCAGCGCCTCCGATGAGACCCAGTACTTC
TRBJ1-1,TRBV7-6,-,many,CASSKYGGNTEAFF,TGTGCCAGCAGCAAGTACGGAGGGAACACTGAAGCTTTCTTT
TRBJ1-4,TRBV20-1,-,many,CSANVGGLNEKLFF,TGCAGTGCTAACGTTGGGGGGCTTAATGAAAAACTGTTTTTT
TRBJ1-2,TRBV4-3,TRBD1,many,CASSQPGTGGAGYGYTF,TGCGCCAGCAGCCAACCCGGGACAGGGGGTGCCGGCTATGGCTACACCTTC
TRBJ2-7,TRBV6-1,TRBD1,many,CASSEAGTGTYEQYF,TGTGCCAGCAGTGAAGCTGGGACAGGGACCTACGAGCAGTACTTC
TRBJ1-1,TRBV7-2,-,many,CASSLNVNTEAFF,TGTGCCAGCAGCTTAAACGTGAACACTGAAGCTTTCTTT
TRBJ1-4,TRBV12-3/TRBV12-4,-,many,CASSLLQGTNEKLFF,TGTGCCAGCAGTTTACTCCAGGGAACTAATGAAAAACTGTTTTTT
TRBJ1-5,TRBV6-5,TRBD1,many,CASSFTGTDNQPQHF,TGTGCCAGCAGTTTCACCGGGACAGACAATCAGCCCCAGCATTTT
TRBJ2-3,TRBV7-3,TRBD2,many,CASSKTSGTDTQYF,TGTGCCAGCAGCAAGACTAGCGGCACAGATACGCAGTATTTT
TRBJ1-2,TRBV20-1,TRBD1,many,CSAGTRTGNYGYTF,TGCAGTGCTGGAACTCGGACAGGGAACTATGGCTACACCTTC
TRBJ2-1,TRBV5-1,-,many,CASSSGRGENEQFF,TGCGCCAGCAGCTCTGGTAGAGGCGAGAATGAGCAGTTCTTC
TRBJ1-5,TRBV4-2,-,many,CASSRAGGSNQPQHF,TGTGCCAGCAGCCGCGCCGGGGGTAGCAATCAGCCCCAGCATTTT
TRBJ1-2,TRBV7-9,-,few,CASSLARAFNYGYTF,TGTGCCAGCAGCTTGGCCAGGGCGTTTAACTATGGCTACACCTTC
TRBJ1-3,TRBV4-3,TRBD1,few,CASSQDWTGLNTIYF,TGCGCCAGCAGCCAAGATTGGACAGGGCTAAACACCATATATTTT
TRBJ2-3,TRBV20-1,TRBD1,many,CSARDPTGGWIDTQYF,TGCAGTGCTAGAGATCCAACAGGGGGCTGGATAGATACGCAGTATTTT
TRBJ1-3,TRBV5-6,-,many,CASSSLGRPGATIYF,TGTGCCAGCAGCTCCCTGGGCAGGCCTGGAGCCACCATATATTTT
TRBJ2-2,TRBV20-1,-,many,CSARDRQNTGELFF,TGCAGTGCTAGAGATCGACAGAACACCGGGGAGCTGTTTTTT
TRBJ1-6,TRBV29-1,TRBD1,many,CSVGQGANSPLHF,TGCAGCGTTGGCCAGGGGGCCAATTCACCCCTCCACTTT
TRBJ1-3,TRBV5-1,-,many,CASSLAQASGNTIYF,TGCGCCAGCAGCTTGGCCCAGGCCTCTGGAAACACCATATATTTT
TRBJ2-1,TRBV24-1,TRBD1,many,CATSDPSPGQGVNEQFF,TGTGCCACCAGTGATCCGTCCCCGGGACAGGGGGTCAATGAGCAGTTCTTC
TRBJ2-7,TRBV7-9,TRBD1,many,CASRPGQGATYEQYF,TGTGCCAGCAGACCGGGACAGGGGGCAACCTACGAGCAGTACTTC
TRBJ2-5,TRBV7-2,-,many,CASSHVRGKETQYF,TGTGCCAGCAGCCACGTACGGGGGAAAGAGACCCAGTACTTC
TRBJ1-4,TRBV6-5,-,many,CASRTRTAWNEKLFF,TGTGCCAGCAGAACTCGGACAGCCTGGAATGAAAAACTGTTTTTT
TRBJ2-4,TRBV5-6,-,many,CASSLWYRLGGNIQYF,TGTGCCAGCAGCTTGTGGTACCGCCTGGGCGGAAACATTCAGTACTTC
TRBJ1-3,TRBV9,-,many,CASSAVQGISGNTIYF,TGTGCCAGCAGCGCCGTCCAGGGGATCTCTGGAAACACCATATATTTT